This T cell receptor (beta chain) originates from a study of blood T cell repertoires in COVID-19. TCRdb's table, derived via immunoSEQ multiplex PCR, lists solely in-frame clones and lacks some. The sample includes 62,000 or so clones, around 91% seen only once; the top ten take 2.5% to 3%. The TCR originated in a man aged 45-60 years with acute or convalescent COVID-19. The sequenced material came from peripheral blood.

CDR3 region: CASSPSGGSTGYTF. DNA of the CDR3: TGTGCCAGCAGCCCTAGCGGAGGGAGTACTGGCTACACCTTC. V gene TRBV7-9 combines with J gene TRBJ1-2; no reliable D call. V was trimmed by 5 bases and J by 7 bases, leaving 17 bases between them. Germline V lookup: CDR1 SEHNR, CDR2 FQNEAQ (reference sequence). The CDR3 consists of 14 residues.